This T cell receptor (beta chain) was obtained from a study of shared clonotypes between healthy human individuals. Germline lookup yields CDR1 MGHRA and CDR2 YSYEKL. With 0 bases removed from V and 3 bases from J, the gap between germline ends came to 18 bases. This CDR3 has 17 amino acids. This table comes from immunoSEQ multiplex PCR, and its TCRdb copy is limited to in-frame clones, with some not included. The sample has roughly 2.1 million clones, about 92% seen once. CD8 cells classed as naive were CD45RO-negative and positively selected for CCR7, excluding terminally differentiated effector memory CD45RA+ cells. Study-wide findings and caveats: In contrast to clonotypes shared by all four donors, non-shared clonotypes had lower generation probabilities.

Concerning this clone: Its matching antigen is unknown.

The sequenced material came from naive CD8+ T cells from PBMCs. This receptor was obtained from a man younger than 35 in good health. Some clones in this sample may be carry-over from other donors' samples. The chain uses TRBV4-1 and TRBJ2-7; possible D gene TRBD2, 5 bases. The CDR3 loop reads CASSQEEAVERRYEQYF. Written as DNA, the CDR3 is TGCGCCAGCAGCCAAGAGGAGGCCGTCGAGCGGCGCTACGAGCAGTACTTC.